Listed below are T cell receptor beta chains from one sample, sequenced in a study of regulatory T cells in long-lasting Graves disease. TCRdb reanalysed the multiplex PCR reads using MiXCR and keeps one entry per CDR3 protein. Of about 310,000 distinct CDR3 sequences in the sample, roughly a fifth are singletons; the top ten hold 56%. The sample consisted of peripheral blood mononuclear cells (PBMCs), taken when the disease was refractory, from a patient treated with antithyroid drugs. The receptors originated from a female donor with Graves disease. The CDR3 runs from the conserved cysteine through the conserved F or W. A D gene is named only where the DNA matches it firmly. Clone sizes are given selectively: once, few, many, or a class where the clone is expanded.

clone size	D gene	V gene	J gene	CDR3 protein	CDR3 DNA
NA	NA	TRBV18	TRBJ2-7	CASSPPGGGEQYF	TGTGCCAGCTCACCACCGGGAGGGGGCGAGCAGTACTTC
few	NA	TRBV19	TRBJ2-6	CASSPVRFSGANVLTF	TGTGCCAGTAGCCCCGTACGTTTCTCTGGGGCCAACGTCCTGACTTTC
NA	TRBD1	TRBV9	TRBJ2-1	CASSVGDRQSNEQFF	TGTGCCAGCAGCGTCGGGGACAGGCAATCCAATGAGCAGTTCTTC
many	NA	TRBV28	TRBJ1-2	CASSTRTAPGHGYTF	TGTGCCAGCAGCACCCGGACGGCCCCCGGCCATGGCTACACCTTC
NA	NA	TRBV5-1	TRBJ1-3	CASSLAVMENDSGNTIYF	TGCGCCAGCAGCTTGGCGGTCATGGAGAACGACTCTGGAAACACCATATATTTT
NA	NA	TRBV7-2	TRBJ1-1	CASSLVPAAGTRNTEAFF	TGTGCCAGCAGCTTAGTACCTGCGGCTGGAACCCGGAACACTGAAGCTTTCTTT
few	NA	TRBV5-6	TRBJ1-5	CASSVRGASNQPQHF	TGTGCCAGCAGCGTGCGGGGGGCGTCAAATCAGCCCCAGCATTTT
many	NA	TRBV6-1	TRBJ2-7	CASSGLYEQYF	TGTGCCAGCAGTGGGCTCTACGAGCAGTACTTC
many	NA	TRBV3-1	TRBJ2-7	CASSLHQLSEQYF	TGTGCCAGCAGCCTCCACCAGTTGTCGGAGCAGTACTTC
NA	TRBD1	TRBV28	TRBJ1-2	CASGGQAEVRGYTF	TGTGCCAGCGGGGGACAGGCCGAAGTTCGCGGCTACACCTTC
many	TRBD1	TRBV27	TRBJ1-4	CASSRDRAGEKLFF	TGTGCCAGCAGTCGGGACAGGGCTGGCGAAAAACTGTTTTTT
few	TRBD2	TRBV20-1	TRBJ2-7	CSAREGLAAYEQYF	TGCAGTGCTAGAGAGGGACTAGCGGCTTACGAGCAGTACTTC
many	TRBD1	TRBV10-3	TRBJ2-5	CAISGDRRTQYF	TGTGCCATCAGTGGGGACAGAAGGACCCAGTACTTC
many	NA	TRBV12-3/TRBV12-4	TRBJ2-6	CASSPGRVGANVLTF	TGTGCCAGCAGTCCAGGCCGGGTTGGGGCCAACGTCCTGACTTTC
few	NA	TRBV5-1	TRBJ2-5	CASTFGSNRVEETQYF	TGCGCCAGCACCTTTGGTAGTAACAGGGTGGAAGAGACCCAGTACTTC
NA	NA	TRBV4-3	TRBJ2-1	CASSQDRRPLTYNEQFF	TGCGCCAGCAGCCAAGATAGGCGACCACTAACCTACAATGAGCAGTTCTTC
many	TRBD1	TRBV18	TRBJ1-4	CASSPQGQGGEKLFF	TGTGCCAGCTCACCGCAGGGACAGGGCGGTGAAAAACTGTTTTTT
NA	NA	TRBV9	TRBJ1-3	CASSVGAFSGNTIYF	TGTGCCAGCAGCGTAGGGGCGTTCTCTGGAAACACCATATATTTT
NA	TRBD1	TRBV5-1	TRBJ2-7	CASSPGQDHSSYEQYF	TGCGCCAGCAGCCCGGGACAGGATCACAGCTCCTACGAGCAGTACTTC
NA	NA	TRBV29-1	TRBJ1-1	CSVERAGETEAFF	TGCAGCGTTGAAAGGGCCGGGGAGACTGAAGCTTTCTTT
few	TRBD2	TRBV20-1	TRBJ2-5	CSARATSEQETQYF	TGCAGTGCTAGAGCGACTAGCGAGCAAGAGACCCAGTACTTC
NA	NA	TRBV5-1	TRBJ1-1	CASSLEDGEGTEAFF	TGCGCCAGCAGCTTGGAAGATGGGGAGGGAACTGAAGCTTTCTTT
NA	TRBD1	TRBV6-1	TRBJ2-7	CASSVQGPPYEQYF	TGTGCCAGCAGTGTACAGGGGCCTCCCTACGAGCAGTACTTC
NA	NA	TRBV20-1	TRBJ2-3	CSASNGPTYADTQYF	TGCAGTGCTAGTAATGGCCCCACATATGCAGATACGCAGTATTTT
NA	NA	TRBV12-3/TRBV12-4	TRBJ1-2	CASTPGTNYGYTF	TGTGCCAGCACTCCCGGGACGAACTATGGCTACACCTTC
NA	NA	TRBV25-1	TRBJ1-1	CASSEGHLNTEAFF	TGTGCCAGCAGTGAGGGACACCTGAACACTGAAGCTTTCTTT
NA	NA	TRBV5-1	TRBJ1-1	CASSWGWELNTEAFF	TGCGCCAGCAGCTGGGGGTGGGAACTGAACACTGAAGCTTTCTTT
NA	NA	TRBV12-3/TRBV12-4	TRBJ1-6	CASSHHRDSPLHF	TGTGCCAGCAGCCACCACAGGGATTCACCCCTCCACTTT
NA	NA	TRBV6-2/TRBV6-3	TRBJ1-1	CASSGDLFGLTKAFF	TGTGCCAGCAGTGGGGACCTCTTCGGCCTCACTAAAGCTTTCTTT
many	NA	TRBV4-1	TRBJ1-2	CASSQDYAPRGYTF	TGCGCCAGCAGCCAAGATTACGCTCCTCGAGGCTACACCTTC
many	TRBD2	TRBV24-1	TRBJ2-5	CATSDATSGSWGETQYF	TGTGCCACCAGTGACGCGACTAGCGGGAGTTGGGGCGAGACCCAGTACTTC
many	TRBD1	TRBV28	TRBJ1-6	CASRGTYGTANSPLHF	TGTGCCAGCAGGGGCACCTACGGGACAGCTAATTCACCCCTCCACTTT
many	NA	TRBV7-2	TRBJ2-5	CASSFLGGTTQETQYF	TGTGCCAGCAGCTTCTTGGGAGGGACAACTCAAGAGACCCAGTACTTC
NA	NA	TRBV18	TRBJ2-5	CASSPKTGIQETQYF	TGTGCCAGCTCACCGAAAACAGGGATCCAAGAGACCCAGTACTTC
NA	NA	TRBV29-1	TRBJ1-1	CSVQGPEAFF	TGCAGCGTCCAGGGACCTGAAGCTTTCTTT
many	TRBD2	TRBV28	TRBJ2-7	CASSPAGLAVYF	TGTGCCAGCAGTCCCGCGGGACTAGCGGTGTACTTC
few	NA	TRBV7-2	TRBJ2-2	CARDMDTGELFF	TGTGCCAGGGACATGGATACCGGGGAGCTGTTTTTT
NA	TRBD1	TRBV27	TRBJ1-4	CASSLKMGLQGRNEKLFF	TGTGCCAGCAGTTTAAAGATGGGGTTACAGGGGAGGAATGAAAAACTGTTTTTT
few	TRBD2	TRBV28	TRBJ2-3	CASSFSFMLAGRTDTQYF	TGTGCCAGCAGTTTCTCATTCATGCTAGCGGGACGGACAGATACGCAGTATTTT
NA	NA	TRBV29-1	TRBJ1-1	CSGKDRNMNTGAFF	TGCAGCGGTAAGGACAGAAACATGAACACTGGAGCTTTCTTT
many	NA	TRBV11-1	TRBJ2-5	CASSFGTEQETQYF	TGTGCCAGCAGCTTCGGGACGGAACAAGAGACCCAGTACTTC
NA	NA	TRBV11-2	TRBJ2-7	CASSYLRGAYEQYF	TGTGCCAGCAGCTACCTCCGGGGGGCTTACGAGCAGTACTTC
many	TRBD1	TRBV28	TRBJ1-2	CASGTGDGYGYTF	TGTGCCAGCGGGACAGGGGACGGCTATGGCTACACCTTC
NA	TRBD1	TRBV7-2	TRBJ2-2	CASSLATTGAITGELFF	TGTGCCAGCAGCTTAGCGACGACAGGGGCTATCACCGGGGAGCTGTTTTTT
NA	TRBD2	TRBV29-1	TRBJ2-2	CSALLAENTGELFF	TGCAGCGCTCTACTAGCGGAGAACACCGGGGAGCTGTTTTTT
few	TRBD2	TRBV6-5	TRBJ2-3	CASSSSTSGMGYF	TGTGCCAGCAGTTCCTCGACTAGCGGGATGGGGTATTTT
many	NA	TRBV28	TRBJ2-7	CASSSPGSNSYEQYF	TGTGCCAGCAGTTCCCCCGGAAGCAACTCCTACGAGCAGTACTTC
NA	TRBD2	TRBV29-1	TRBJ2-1	CSVDSLAGGRLEQFF	TGCAGCGTTGATTCACTAGCGGGAGGCCGTCTTGAGCAGTTCTTC
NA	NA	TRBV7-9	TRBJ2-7	CASSLWQGPSYEQYF	TGTGCCAGCAGCTTATGGCAGGGGCCTTCCTACGAGCAGTACTTC
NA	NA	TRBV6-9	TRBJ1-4	CARSYVGNEKLFF	TGTGCCAGAAGTTACGTTGGGAATGAAAAACTGTTTTTT
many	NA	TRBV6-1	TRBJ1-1	CASNMEYGEATEAFF	TGTGCCAGCAACATGGAGTATGGTGAAGCGACTGAAGCTTTCTTT
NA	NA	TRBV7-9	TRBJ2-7	CASSATQSYEQYF	TGTGCCAGCAGCGCGACACAGTCCTACGAGCAGTACTTC
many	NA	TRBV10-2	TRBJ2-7	CASRLDTVHYEQYF	TGCGCCAGCAGGTTGGACACGGTTCACTACGAGCAGTACTTC